The rows below give T cell receptor beta chains drawn from one sample of a study of OX40 agonist ivuxolimab in advanced cancers. Sequencing was performed with immunoSEQ multiplex PCR; in TCRdb, only in-frame clones are kept and a portion is missing. The profile shows 77,000 or so clones, 90% of them singletons. Sequenced material: CD4+ or CD8+ T cells sorted from blood, taken in a trial of the OX40 agonist ivuxolimab. These receptors were collected from an adult with an advanced solid tumor such as melanoma, head and neck, liver or kidney cancer. Both conserved end residues are part of each CDR3. A D gene is named only where the DNA matches it firmly. Rows give clone size only sometimes, using once, few, many, or a class for an expanded clone.

>NA|NA|TRBV10-3|TRBJ1-1
CAISEEQNTEAFF
TGTGCCATCAGTGAGGAGCAGAACACTGAAGCTTTCTTT
>NA|TRBD1|TRBV15|TRBJ1-5
CATSGDRSQPQHF
TGTGCCACCAGCGGGGACAGGAGTCAGCCCCAGCATTTT
>NA|NA|TRBV19|TRBJ1-1
CASSYSWNTEAFF
TGTGCCAGTAGTTATAGTTGGAACACTGAAGCTTTCTTT
>NA|NA|TRBV10-2|TRBJ2-7
CASGHHEQYF
TGCGCCAGCGGGCACCACGAGCAGTACTTC
>NA|TRBD2|TRBV29-1|TRBJ2-3
CSVEDQAGGTDTQYF
TGCAGCGTTGAAGATCAAGCGGGAGGGACAGATACGCAGTATTTT
>NA|NA|TRBV11-3|TRBJ2-1
CASSLGVNEQFF
TGTGCCAGCAGCTTAGGGGTGAATGAGCAGTTCTTC
>NA|TRBD1|TRBV7-9|TRBJ1-2
CASGDSKTAGYTF
TGTGCCAGCGGGGACAGTAAAACTGCTGGCTACACCTTC
>NA|TRBD1|TRBV5-8|TRBJ1-5
CASSLRGTGVQPQHF
TGTGCCAGCAGCTTGAGGGGGACAGGGGTCCAGCCCCAGCATTTT
>NA|NA|TRBV7-2|TRBJ1-1
CASSFAREGPEAFF
TGTGCCAGCAGCTTTGCCAGGGAGGGTCCTGAAGCTTTCTTT
>NA|NA|TRBV5-1|TRBJ2-1
CASSQTGSYNEQFF
TGCGCCAGCAGCCAGACAGGCTCCTACAATGAGCAGTTCTTC
>NA|NA|TRBV7-2|TRBJ2-3
CASSFFLPSTDTQYF
TGTGCCAGCAGCTTTTTCCTCCCCAGCACAGATACGCAGTATTTT
>NA|NA|TRBV12-2|TRBJ2-5
CASRFGSGTRWAQYF
NA
>NA|TRBD1|TRBV18|TRBJ2-2
CASSPLKGQGFTGELFF
TGTGCCAGCTCACCACTTAAGGGACAGGGCTTCACCGGGGAGCTGTTTTTT
>NA|NA|TRBV10-2|TRBJ2-5
CASRAGGLQETQYF
TGCGCCAGCAGGGCCGGGGGACTGCAAGAGACCCAGTACTTC
>many|TRBD2|TRBV5-4|TRBJ2-3
CASSSQRGREDTQYF
TGTGCCAGCAGCTCCCAGCGGGGGAGGGAAGATACGCAGTATTTT
>NA|NA|TRBV9|TRBJ1-2
CASSGTGSGGYTF
TGTGCCAGCAGTGGAACAGGGTCGGGTGGCTACACCTTC